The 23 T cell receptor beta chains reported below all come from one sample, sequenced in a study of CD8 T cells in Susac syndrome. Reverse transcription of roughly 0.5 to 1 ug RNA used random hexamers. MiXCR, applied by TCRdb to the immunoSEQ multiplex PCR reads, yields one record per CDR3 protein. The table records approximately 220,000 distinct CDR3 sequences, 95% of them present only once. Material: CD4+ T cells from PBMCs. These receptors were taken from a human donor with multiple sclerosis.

The chain's CDR3 is CSAERQGLNTDTQYF. The CDR3 DNA sequence: TGCAGCGCGGAACGACAGGGGCTAAACACAGATACGCAGTATTTT. The chain joins TRBV29-1 to TRBJ2-3; 8 nucleotides match TRBD1. In germline, CDR1 is SQVTM, CDR2 ANQGSEA. This CDR3 region has 15 residues. Trimming removed 7 bases from V and 2 bases from J; junction bases left unmatched: 11.

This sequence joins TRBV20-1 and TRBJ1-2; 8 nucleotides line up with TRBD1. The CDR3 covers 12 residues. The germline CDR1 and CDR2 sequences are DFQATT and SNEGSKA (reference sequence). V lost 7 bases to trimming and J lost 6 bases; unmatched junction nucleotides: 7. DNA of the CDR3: TGCAGTGGTACCAGGGGGCGGGATGGCTACACCTTC. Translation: CSGTRGRDGYTF.

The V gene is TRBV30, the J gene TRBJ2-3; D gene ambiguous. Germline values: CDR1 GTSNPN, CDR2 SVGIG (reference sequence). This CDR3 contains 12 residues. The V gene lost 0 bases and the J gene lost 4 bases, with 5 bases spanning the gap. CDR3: CAWSVLPDTQYF. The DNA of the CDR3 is TGTGCCTGGAGTGTATTGCCAGATACGCAGTATTTT.

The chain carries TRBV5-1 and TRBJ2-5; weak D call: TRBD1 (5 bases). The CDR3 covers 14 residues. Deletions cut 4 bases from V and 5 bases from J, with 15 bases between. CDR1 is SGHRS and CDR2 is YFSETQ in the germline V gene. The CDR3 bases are TGCGCCAGCAGCAAGAAGGACACAGAGGAGACCCAGTACTTC. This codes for CASSKKDTEETQYF.

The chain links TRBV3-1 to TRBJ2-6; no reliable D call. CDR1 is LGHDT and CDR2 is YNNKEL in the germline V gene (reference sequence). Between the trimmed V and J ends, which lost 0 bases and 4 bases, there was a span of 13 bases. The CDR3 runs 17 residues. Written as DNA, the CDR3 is TGTGCCAGCAGCCAAGAGGCCAGGATCCCCGGGGCCAACGTCCTGACTTTC. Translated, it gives CASSQEARIPGANVLTF.

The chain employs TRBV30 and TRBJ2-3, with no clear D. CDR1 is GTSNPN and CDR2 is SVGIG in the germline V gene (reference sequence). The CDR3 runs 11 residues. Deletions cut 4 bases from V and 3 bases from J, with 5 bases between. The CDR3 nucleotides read TGTGCCTGGACTCCGACAGATACGCAGTATTTT. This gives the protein CAWTPTDTQYF.

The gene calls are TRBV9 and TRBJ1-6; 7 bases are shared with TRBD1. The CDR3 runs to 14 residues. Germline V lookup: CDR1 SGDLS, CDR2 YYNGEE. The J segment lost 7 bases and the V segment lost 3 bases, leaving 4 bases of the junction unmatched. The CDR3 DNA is TGTGCCAGCAGCGCGGACAGGTCGAATTCACCCCTCCACTTT. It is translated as CASSADRSNSPLHF.

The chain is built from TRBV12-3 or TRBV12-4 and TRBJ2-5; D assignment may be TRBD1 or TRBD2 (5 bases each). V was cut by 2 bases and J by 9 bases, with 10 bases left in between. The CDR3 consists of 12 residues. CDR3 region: CASSLRDGAQYF. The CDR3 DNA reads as TGTGCCAGCAGTTTACGGGACGGGGCCCAGTACTTC.

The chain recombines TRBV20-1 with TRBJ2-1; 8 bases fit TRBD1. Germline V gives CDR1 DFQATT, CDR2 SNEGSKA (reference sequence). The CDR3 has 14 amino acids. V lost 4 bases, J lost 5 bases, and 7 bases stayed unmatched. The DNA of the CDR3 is TGCAGTGCTACGCAGGGGGCTTTCAACAATGAGCAGTTCTTC. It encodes CSATQGAFNNEQFF.

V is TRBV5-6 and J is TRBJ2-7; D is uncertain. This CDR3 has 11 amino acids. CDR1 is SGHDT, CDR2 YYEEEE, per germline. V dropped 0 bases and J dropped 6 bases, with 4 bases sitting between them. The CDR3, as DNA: TGTGCCAGCAGCTTGGTGGGCGAGCAGTACGTC. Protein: CASSLVGEQYV.

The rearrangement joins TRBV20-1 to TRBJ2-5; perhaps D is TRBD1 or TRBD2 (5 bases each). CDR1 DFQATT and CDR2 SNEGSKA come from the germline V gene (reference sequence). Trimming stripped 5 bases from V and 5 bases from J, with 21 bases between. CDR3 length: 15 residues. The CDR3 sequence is CSAPFRDAQGETQYF. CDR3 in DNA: TGCAGTGCTCCTTTCCGGGACGCCCAAGGGGAGACCCAGTACTTC.

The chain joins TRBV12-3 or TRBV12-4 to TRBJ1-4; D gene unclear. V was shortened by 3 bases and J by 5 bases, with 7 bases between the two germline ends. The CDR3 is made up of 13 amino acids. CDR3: CASSFGQNEKLFF. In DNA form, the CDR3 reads TGTGCCAGCAGTTTTGGGCAGAATGAAAAACTGTTTTTT.

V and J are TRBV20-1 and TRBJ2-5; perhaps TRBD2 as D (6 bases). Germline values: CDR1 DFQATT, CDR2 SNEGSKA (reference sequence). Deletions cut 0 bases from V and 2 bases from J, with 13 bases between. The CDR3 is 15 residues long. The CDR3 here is CSARDTGGPQETQYF. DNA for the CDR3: TGCAGTGCTAGAGATACCGGGGGACCTCAAGAGACCCAGTACTTC.

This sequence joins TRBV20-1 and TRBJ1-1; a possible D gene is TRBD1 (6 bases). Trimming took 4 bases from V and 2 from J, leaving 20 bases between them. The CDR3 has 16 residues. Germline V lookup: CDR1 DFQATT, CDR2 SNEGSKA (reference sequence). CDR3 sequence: CSATRGWGSANTEAFF. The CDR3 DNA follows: TGCAGTGCTACCAGGGGATGGGGATCGGCAAACACTGAAGCTTTCTTT.

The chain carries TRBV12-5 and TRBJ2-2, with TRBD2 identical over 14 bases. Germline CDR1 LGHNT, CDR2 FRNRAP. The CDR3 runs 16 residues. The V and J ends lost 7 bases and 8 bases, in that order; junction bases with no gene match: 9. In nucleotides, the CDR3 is TGTGCTAGTGTTTCCGGGACTAGCGGGGGAGCGGGGGAGCTGTTTTTT. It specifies CASVSGTSGGAGELFF. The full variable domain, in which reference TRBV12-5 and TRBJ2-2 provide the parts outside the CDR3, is DARVTQTPRHKVTEMGQEVTMRCQPILGHNTVFWYRQTMMQGLELLAYFRNRAPLDDSGMPKDRFSAEMPDATLATLKIQPSEPRDSAVYFCASVSGTSGGAGELFFGEGSRLTVL.

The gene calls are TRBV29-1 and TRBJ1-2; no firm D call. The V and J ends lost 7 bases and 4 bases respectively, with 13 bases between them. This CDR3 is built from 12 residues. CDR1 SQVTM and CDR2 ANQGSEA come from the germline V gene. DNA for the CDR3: TGCAGCGGCGGGGAGCGTGGCTATGGCTACACCTTC. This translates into CSGGERGYGYTF.

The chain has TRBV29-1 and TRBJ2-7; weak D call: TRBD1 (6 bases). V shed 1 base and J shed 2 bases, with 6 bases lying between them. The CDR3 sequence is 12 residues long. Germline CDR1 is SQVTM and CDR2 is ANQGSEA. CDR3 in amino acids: CSVEGQAYEQYF. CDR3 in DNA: TGCAGCGTTGAAGGACAGGCCTACGAGCAGTACTTC.

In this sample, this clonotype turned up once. The CDR3: CASSPTEGGYEQYF. The DNA of the CDR3 is TGTGCCAGCAGCCCCACCGAGGGGGGTTACGAGCAGTACTTC. The chain links TRBV9 to TRBJ2-7, with D perhaps given as TRBD1 or TRBD2 (6 bases each). V was shortened by 4 bases and J by 4 bases, with 15 bases between the two germline ends. The CDR3 covers 14 residues. Germline CDR1 SGDLS, CDR2 YYNGEE.

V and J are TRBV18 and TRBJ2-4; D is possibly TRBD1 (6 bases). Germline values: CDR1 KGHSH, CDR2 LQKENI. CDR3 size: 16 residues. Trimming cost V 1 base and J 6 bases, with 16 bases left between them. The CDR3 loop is CASSPLHSGHGNIQYF. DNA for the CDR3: TGTGCCAGCTCACCACTGCATTCGGGACACGGAAACATTCAGTACTTC.

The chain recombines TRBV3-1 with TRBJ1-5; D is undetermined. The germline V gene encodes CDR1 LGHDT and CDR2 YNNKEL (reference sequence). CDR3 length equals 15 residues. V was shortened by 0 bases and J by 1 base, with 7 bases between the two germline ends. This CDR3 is CASSQDPGSNQPQHF. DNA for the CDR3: TGTGCCAGCAGCCAAGACCCCGGGAGCAATCAGCCCCAGCATTTT.

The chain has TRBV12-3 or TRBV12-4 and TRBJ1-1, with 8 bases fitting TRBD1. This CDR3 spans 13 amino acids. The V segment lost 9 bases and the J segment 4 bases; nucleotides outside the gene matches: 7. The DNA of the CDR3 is TGTGCCAGTATCAGGGGGCTTGGCACTGAAGCTTTCTTT. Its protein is CASIRGLGTEAFF.

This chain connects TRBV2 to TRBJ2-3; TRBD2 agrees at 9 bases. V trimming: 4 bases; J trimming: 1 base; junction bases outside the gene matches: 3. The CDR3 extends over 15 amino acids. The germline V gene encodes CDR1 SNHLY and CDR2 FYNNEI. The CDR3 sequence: CASSGSSGGTDTQYF. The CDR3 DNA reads TGTGCCAGCAGTGGTTCTAGCGGGGGCACAGATACGCAGTATTTT.

The CDR3 DNA reads TGTGCCAGCAGACTAGCGGGGGGGATTCAAGAGACCCAGTACTTC. It specifies CASRLAGGIQETQYF. The J gene is TRBJ2-5, the V gene TRBV6-6; 13 bases are a match to TRBD2. The V gene's germline CDR1 is MNHNY and CDR2 SVGAGI (reference sequence). The CDR3 spans 15 residues. Trimming took 6 bases from V and 2 from J; bases not matched to a gene: 3.